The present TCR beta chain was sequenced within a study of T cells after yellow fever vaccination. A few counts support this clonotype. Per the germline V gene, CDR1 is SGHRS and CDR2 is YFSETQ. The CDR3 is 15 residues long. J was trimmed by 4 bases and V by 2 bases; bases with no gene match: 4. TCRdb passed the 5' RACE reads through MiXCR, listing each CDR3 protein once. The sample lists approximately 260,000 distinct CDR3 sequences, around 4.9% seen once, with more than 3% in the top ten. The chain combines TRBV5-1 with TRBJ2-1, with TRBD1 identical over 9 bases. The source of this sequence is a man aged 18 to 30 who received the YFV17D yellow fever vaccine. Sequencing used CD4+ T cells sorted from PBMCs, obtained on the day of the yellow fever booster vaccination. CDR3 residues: CASSLTGGWYNEQFF. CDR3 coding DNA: TGCGCCAGCAGCTTAACAGGGGGCTGGTACAATGAGCAGTTCTTC.